These 18 T cell receptor beta chains came from one sample sequenced in a study of T cell changes during pregnancy in multiple sclerosis. TCRdb's copy holds only in-frame clones and misses some; the assay was immunoSEQ multiplex PCR. The data show around 40,000 clones, with about 92% seen just once and over 0.75% held by the top ten. The source was CD4+ T cells from peripheral blood mononuclear cells, collected in the third trimester of pregnancy. Receptors originate from a female donor with multiple sclerosis, enrolled in a pregnancy study.

The J gene is TRBJ2-1, the V gene TRBV5-6, with D possibly matching TRBD2 (6 bases). With 0 bases removed from V and 0 bases from J, the gap between germline ends came to 10 bases. The CDR3 loop spans 16 amino acids. Germline CDR1 is SGHDT and CDR2 is YYEEEE. CDR3 region: CASSLGWGGSYNEQFF. As DNA, the CDR3 is TGTGCCAGCAGCTTGGGGTGGGGAGGCTCCTACAATGAGCAGTTCTTC.

The V gene is TRBV10-3, the J gene TRBJ2-1, with 13 bases lining up with TRBD2. J gave up 9 bases and V 7 bases, and 9 bases lay outside the gene matches. Germline assignment: CDR1 ENHRY and CDR2 SYGVKD. CDR3 length: 15 amino acids. The CDR3 DNA reads as TGTGCCATCATGCCCGGGACTAGCGGGATAGGTGAGCAGTTCTTC. Encoded protein: CAIMPGTSGIGEQFF.

The chain combines TRBV27 with TRBJ2-2; D gene uncertain. Deletions cut 5 bases from V and 1 base from J, with 8 bases between. The CDR3 is 14 residues long. Germline CDR1 MNHEY, CDR2 SMNVEV (reference sequence). The CDR3 region is CASSPLLNTGELFF. In DNA form, the CDR3 reads TGTGCCAGCAGTCCCCTCTTGAACACCGGGGAGCTGTTTTTT.

The chain uses TRBV5-1 and TRBJ2-2, with D maybe TRBD2 (5 bases). Trimming took 3 bases from V and 1 from J, leaving 10 bases between them. The CDR3 contains 15 residues. CDR1 is SGHRS and CDR2 is YFSETQ in the germline V gene. CDR3 loop: CASSSPAGNTGELFF. CDR3 in DNA: TGCGCCAGCAGCTCCCCGGCGGGGAACACCGGGGAGCTGTTTTTT.

The CDR3 DNA reads TGTGCCATCAGGACCGGGACAGGGTCGGGAGCTGAAGCTTTCTTT. It yields the protein CAIRTGTGSGAEAFF. The chain is built from TRBV10-3 and TRBJ1-1, with 9 bases fitting TRBD1. Trimming cost V 6 bases and J 6 bases; bases outside gene matches: 11. The CDR3 runs to 15 residues. Per germline, CDR1 ENHRY and CDR2 SYGVKD.

The chain employs TRBV2 and TRBJ2-1; TRBD2 matches at 11 bases. The CDR3 loop spans 15 amino acids. The V and J ends lost 6 bases and 4 bases, in that order; junction bases with no gene match: 5. Per the germline V gene, CDR1 is SNHLY and CDR2 is FYNNEI. This CDR3 reads CASSPGLAEYNEQFF. CDR3 in DNA: TGTGCCAGCAGCCCGGGACTAGCGGAGTACAATGAGCAGTTCTTC.

The V gene is TRBV27, the J gene TRBJ2-5; maybe TRBD1 (5 bases). The CDR3 totals 16 residues. Per the germline V gene, CDR1 is MNHEY and CDR2 is SMNVEV (reference sequence). V lost 5 bases, J lost 4 bases, and 20 bases lay in between. In DNA form, the CDR3 reads TGTGCCAGCAGTCTTCGGACACCCCAGCGTGTAGAGACCCAGTACTTC. This sequence encodes CASSLRTPQRVETQYF.

V and J are TRBV30 and TRBJ2-7; 7 bases align to TRBD2. The ends lost 6 bases at V and 3 bases at J; junction bases unmatched: 2. CDR3 length: 11 residues. Germline V gene sequence: CDR1 GTSNPN, CDR2 SVGIG (reference sequence). For the CDR3, the DNA is TGTGCCTGCGGGGAGGGCTACGAGCAGTACTTC. Protein product: CACGEGYEQYF. Full variable domain (missing parts from reference TRBV30 and TRBJ2-7): SQTIHQWPATLVQPVGSPLSLECTVEGTSNPNLYWYRQAAGRGLQLLFYSVGIGQISSEVPQNLSASRPQDRQFILSSKKLLLSDSGFYLCACGEGYEQYFGPGTRLTVT.

The chain has TRBV5-1 and TRBJ2-5; 7 bases line up with TRBD1. The V segment lost 3 bases and the J segment 0 bases; nucleotides outside the gene matches: 5. CDR3 length equals 15 residues. The germline CDR1 and CDR2 sequences are SGHRS and YFSETQ. The CDR3 here is CASSWTGGYQETQYF. In DNA form, the CDR3 reads TGCGCCAGCAGCTGGACAGGAGGTTACCAAGAGACCCAGTACTTC.

The rearrangement uses TRBV6-1 and TRBJ1-5; no clear D. The V end was cut by 3 bases, the J end by 5 bases, with 8 bases between. The CDR3 covers 13 residues. Germline V gives CDR1 MNHNS, CDR2 SASEGT. CDR3: CASSERRDQPQHF. The CDR3 DNA is TGTGCCAGCAGTGAGAGGCGGGATCAGCCCCAGCATTTT.

The rearrangement uses TRBV6-5 and TRBJ1-1, with D maybe TRBD1 (5 bases). Germline V gene lookup returns CDR1 MNHEY and CDR2 SVGAGI. Trimming left V 0 bases short and J 4 bases short, with 15 bases between. CDR3 length: 16 amino acids. The CDR3 bases are TGTGCCAGCAGTTACTCGACGGGAGGGGTGGGCACTGAAGCTTTCTTT. It yields the protein CASSYSTGGVGTEAFF.

This chain links TRBV5-1 with TRBJ1-2, with 7 bases that match TRBD1. CDR3 size: 13 residues. Germline CDR1 SGHRS, CDR2 YFSETQ. With 4 bases clipped from V and 8 bases from J, the junction kept 8 bases outside the gene matches. In nucleotides, the CDR3 is TGCGCCAGCAGCCCGGGGACAGCTTGGGGCTACACCTTC. Amino acid sequence: CASSPGTAWGYTF.

The chain links TRBV5-4 to TRBJ2-1, with TRBD2 as a possible D gene (6 bases). The CDR3 contains 16 residues. Per germline, CDR1 SGHNT and CDR2 YYREEE (reference sequence). Trimming pared 3 bases from V and 3 bases from J, leaving 16 bases between. CDR3 sequence reads: CASSSNFREHYNEQFF. The CDR3 nucleotides are TGTGCCAGCAGCTCCAACTTCCGGGAGCACTACAATGAGCAGTTCTTC.

The chain uses TRBV4-1 and TRBJ1-2, with D uncertain. The CDR3 spans 13 residues. Trimming took off 1 base at V and 3 bases at J, with 6 bases between the two ends. Germline loops: CDR1 MGHRA, CDR2 YSYEKL. The CDR3 sequence: CASSQGPDYGYTF. The CDR3 region has the DNA TGCGCCAGCAGCCAAGGGCCCGACTATGGCTACACCTTC.

This clone showed up just once. The rearrangement joins TRBV5-6 to TRBJ1-3; TRBD1 matches at 8 bases. CDR3 length: 14 amino acids. V dropped 1 base and J dropped 7; count of bases not matched to a gene: 4. CDR1 and CDR2 (germline): SGHDT, YYEEEE. CDR3 protein: CASSLSYRGNTIYF. The CDR3 DNA follows: TGTGCCAGCAGCTTGTCTTACAGGGGGAACACCATATATTTT.

This clone has just one count. J is TRBJ1-3 and V is TRBV19; D is ambiguous. The CDR3 length is 17 residues. Germline CDR1 reads LNHDA; CDR2 reads SQIVND (reference sequence). V gave up 0 bases and J gave up 0 bases, with 12 bases separating them. In DNA form, the CDR3 reads TGTGCCAGTAGTATAGAAACTCGGGTGAGCTCTGGAAACACCATATATTTT. Translating gives CASSIETRVSSGNTIYF.

The chain has TRBV9 and TRBJ1-2, with 8 bases fitting TRBD1. Unmatched junction bases numbered 10, after V lost 4 bases and J lost 8 bases. Germline values: CDR1 SGDLS, CDR2 YYNGEE. The CDR3 extends over 14 amino acids. In nucleotides, the CDR3 is TGTGCCAGCAGCATAACAGGGGGTCAACGGGGCTACACCTTC. Its protein product is CASSITGGQRGYTF.

The chain is built from TRBV19 and TRBJ2-1; tentative D call: TRBD2 (6 bases). CDR3 length: 15 residues. In germline, CDR1 is LNHDA, CDR2 SQIVND (reference sequence). Trimming removed 6 bases at V and 10 bases at J, with 22 bases between. This chain's CDR3 is CASSRKTGEFAEQFF. In DNA form, the CDR3 reads TGTGCCAGTAGCCGAAAAACGGGGGAGTTCGCGGAGCAGTTCTTC.